This TCR beta chain was captured by sequencing in a study of blood T cell repertoires in COVID-19. Study background: The United States, Italy and Spain provided the acute and convalescent COVID-19 samples. T cells, B-cell-depleted T cells, or PBMCs provided the cDNA or gDNA that served as material.

The germline gives CDR1 SGDLS, CDR2 YYNGEE. V dropped 0 bases and J dropped 1 base, with 7 bases sitting between them. This CDR3 is 14 amino acids long. Produced via immunoSEQ multiplex PCR; TCRdb's table is partial and in-frame only. The table shows over 35,000 clones, with 55% to 75% occurring only once. This clone was recorded a few times. Other DNA sequences from this sample encode an identical CDR3 as well. The J gene is TRBJ1-1, the V gene TRBV9; unclear D gene. The sequenced sample consisted of peripheral blood. This TCR was recovered from an elderly man with acute or convalescent COVID-19. CDR3 in DNA: TGTGCCAGCAGCGTAGTGCCAGAGAACACTGAAGCTTTCTTT. The encoded protein is CASSVVPENTEAFF. Using reference TRBV9 and TRBJ1-1 for the parts outside the CDR3, the full variable domain is DSGVTQTPKHLITATGQRVTLRCSPRSGDLSVYWYQQSLDQGLQFLIQYYNGEERAKGNILERFSAQQFPDLHSELNLSSLELGDSALYFCASSVVPENTEAFFGQGTRLTVV.